This is a list of T cell receptor beta chains from one sample in a study of T cell changes during pregnancy in multiple sclerosis. Sequenced by immunoSEQ multiplex PCR; TCRdb stores in-frame clones only, minus some. The data show roughly 99,000 clones, just over 90% seen once. Source: peripheral blood, taken after pregnancy. The receptors were sampled from a female donor in good health, enrolled as a control in a pregnancy study. Each CDR3 is given with its conserved first and last residue. The D gene is left open where the match is weak. Clone size, where shown, is once, few, many, or a class for clones that have expanded.

size: -; J: TRBJ2-3; V: TRBV14; D: -; CDR3: CASSQRVRDTQYF; DNA: TGTGCCAGCAGCCAACGGGTTAGAGATACGCAGTATTTT
size: -; J: TRBJ2-2; V: TRBV9; D: -; CDR3: CASSATRTGELFF; DNA: TGTGCCAGCAGCGCGACTAGGACCGGGGAGCTGTTTTTT
size: -; J: TRBJ2-7; V: TRBV5-1; D: -; CDR3: CASSLSTAGDSYEQYF; DNA: TGCGCCAGCAGCTTGAGTACAGCAGGCGACTCCTACGAGCAGTACTTC
size: -; J: TRBJ2-3; V: TRBV6-1; D: -; CDR3: CASSEATRESDTQYF; DNA: TGTGCCAGCAGTGAAGCGACGCGGGAATCAGATACGCAGTATTTT
size: -; J: TRBJ1-5; V: TRBV7-9; D: -; CDR3: CASSPSFGEDGNQPQHF; DNA: TGTGCCAGCAGCCCCTCGTTCGGGGAGGACGGCAATCAGCCCCAGCATTTT
size: -; J: TRBJ1-1; V: TRBV7-2; D: -; CDR3: CASSLGGGGTEAFF; DNA: TGTGCCAGCAGCTTAGGCGGGGGGGGGACTGAAGCTTTCTTT
size: -; J: TRBJ2-3; V: TRBV28; D: TRBD2; CDR3: CASSSTRLAGGPADTQYF; DNA: TGTGCCAGCAGTTCCACCCGACTAGCGGGAGGGCCAGCAGATACGCAGTATTTT
size: -; J: TRBJ1-2; V: TRBV18; D: -; CDR3: CASSPTGGYYGYTF; DNA: TGTGCCAGCTCACCAACAGGAGGGTACTATGGCTACACCTTC
size: -; J: TRBJ2-5; V: TRBV9; D: TRBD2; CDR3: CASSALAGGPPETQYF; DNA: TGTGCCAGCAGCGCGCTAGCGGGGGGCCCCCCAGAGACCCAGTACTTC
size: -; J: TRBJ2-7; V: TRBV9; D: TRBD2; CDR3: CASSVNGLAGVYEQYF; DNA: TGTGCCAGCAGCGTAAACGGACTAGCGGGAGTTTACGAGCAGTACTTC
size: -; J: TRBJ2-3; V: TRBV6-5; D: TRBD2; CDR3: CASSYSLRGAADTQYF; DNA: TGTGCCAGCAGTTACTCCCTGCGGGGGGCGGCAGATACGCAGTATTTT
size: -; J: TRBJ2-1; V: TRBV28; D: -; CDR3: CASGPGLKDEQFF; DNA: TGTGCCAGCGGCCCGGGACTGAAGGATGAGCAGTTCTTC
size: few; J: TRBJ1-4; V: TRBV10-2; D: TRBD1; CDR3: CASSGLGTGSEKLFF; DNA: TGCGCCAGCAGTGGCTTGGGGACAGGAAGCGAAAAACTGTTTTTT
size: -; J: TRBJ2-1; V: TRBV19; D: TRBD2; CDR3: CASSILAGVSYNEQFF; DNA: TGTGCCAGTAGTATACTAGCGGGAGTATCTTACAATGAGCAGTTCTTC
size: -; J: TRBJ1-3; V: TRBV7-8; D: TRBD1; CDR3: CASSLPGQRGNTIYF; DNA: TGTGCCAGCAGCCTACCGGGACAGCGAGGAAACACCATATATTTT
size: -; J: TRBJ2-7; V: TRBV5-4; D: TRBD1; CDR3: CASSGGQDEQYF; DNA: TGTGCCAGCAGCGGTGGACAGGACGAGCAGTACTTC
size: -; J: TRBJ1-1; V: TRBV6-5; D: -; CDR3: CASSTGTRNTEAFF; DNA: TGTGCCAGCAGTACAGGGACGCGGAACACTGAAGCTTTCTTT
size: -; J: TRBJ2-1; V: TRBV19; D: TRBD1; CDR3: CASSVTDRDNEQFF; DNA: TGTGCCAGTAGTGTTACTGACAGGGACAATGAGCAGTTCTTC
size: -; J: TRBJ2-4; V: TRBV11-2; D: -; CDR3: CASTGDKNIQYF; DNA: TGTGCCAGCACAGGGGACAAAAACATTCAGTACTTC
size: once; J: TRBJ2-5; V: TRBV5-1; D: TRBD1; CDR3: CASSLGGGLETQYF; DNA: TGCGCCAGCAGCTTGGGAGGGGGCCTGGAGACCCAGTACTTC
size: -; J: TRBJ2-5; V: TRBV20-1; D: -; CDR3: CSAWRKETQYF; DNA: TGCAGTGCCTGGAGAAAGGAGACCCAGTACTTC
size: -; J: TRBJ2-7; V: TRBV7-9; D: -; CDR3: CASSLNGQSYEQYF; DNA: TGTGCCAGCAGCTTAAATGGACAGAGTTACGAGCAGTACTTC
size: -; J: TRBJ1-2; V: TRBV27; D: TRBD1; CDR3: CASRAGTGGNGYTF; DNA: TGTGCCAGCAGGGCCGGGACAGGGGGCAATGGCTACACCTTC
size: -; J: TRBJ1-4; V: TRBV2; D: -; CDR3: CASNPDSWSEKLFF; DNA: TGTGCCAGCAACCCGGACAGCTGGTCGGAAAAACTGTTTTTT
size: -; J: TRBJ2-7; V: TRBV27; D: TRBD1; CDR3: CASRTRTGEQYF; DNA: TGTGCCAGCAGGACCCGGACAGGCGAGCAGTACTTC
size: -; J: TRBJ2-1; V: TRBV4-1; D: TRBD2; CDR3: CASTGPSGRGNPEQFF; DNA: TGCGCCAGCACCGGACCTAGCGGGAGGGGTAACCCCGAGCAGTTCTTC
size: -; J: TRBJ1-5; V: TRBV6-1; D: TRBD1; CDR3: CASSGQGALQPQHF; DNA: TGTGCCAGCAGTGGACAGGGGGCTTTACAGCCCCAGCATTTT
size: -; J: TRBJ2-3; V: TRBV5-4; D: TRBD2; CDR3: CASSLLAVWGDTQYF; DNA: TGTGCCAGCAGCCTACTAGCGGTATGGGGAGATACGCAGTATTTT
size: once; J: TRBJ2-6; V: TRBV10-2; D: -; CDR3: CATVGGTGGANVLTF; DNA: TGCGCCACCGTTGGGGGGACTGGTGGGGCCAACGTCCTGACTTTC
size: -; J: TRBJ2-5; V: TRBV11-2; D: -; CDR3: CASLGAGETQYF; DNA: TGTGCCAGCCTGGGCGCGGGGGAGACCCAGTACTTC
size: -; J: TRBJ2-7; V: TRBV29-1; D: TRBD1; CDR3: CSGGGQATYEQYF; DNA: TGCAGCGGAGGGGGACAGGCGACCTACGAGCAGTACTTC
size: -; J: TRBJ2-7; V: TRBV5-1; D: -; CDR3: CASSLGTLTTYEQYF; DNA: TGCGCCAGCAGCCTCGGGACACTTACTACCTACGAGCAGTACTTC
size: once; J: TRBJ2-1; V: TRBV7-7; D: TRBD2; CDR3: CASRTSLRGGMYNEQFF; DNA: TGTGCTAGCAGAACATCCCTACGGGGGGGTATGTACAATGAGCAGTTCTTC
size: -; J: TRBJ1-2; V: TRBV28; D: TRBD1; CDR3: CASSPPTGGEYGYTF; DNA: TGTGCCAGCAGTCCTCCGACAGGGGGCGAGTATGGCTACACCTTC
size: -; J: TRBJ2-5; V: TRBV12-5; D: TRBD1; CDR3: CASGDRGGETQYF; DNA: TGTGCTAGTGGGGACAGGGGCGGAGAGACCCAGTACTTC
size: -; J: TRBJ1-5; V: TRBV13; D: -; CDR3: CASISRGSNQPQHF; DNA: TGTGCCAGCATTTCCCGGGGTAGCAATCAGCCCCAGCATTTT
size: -; J: TRBJ2-3; V: TRBV29-1; D: TRBD2; CDR3: CSVTILPGGTDTQYF; DNA: TGCAGCGTTACAATCCTCCCGGGGGGGACAGATACGCAGTATTTT
size: -; J: TRBJ1-2; V: TRBV18; D: TRBD1; CDR3: CASSPGQGGYGYTF; DNA: TGTGCCAGCTCACCCGGACAGGGCGGCTATGGCTACACCTTC
size: -; J: TRBJ1-5; V: TRBV2; D: TRBD1; CDR3: CASSEWDRADQPQHF; DNA: TGTGCCAGCAGTGAATGGGACAGGGCGGATCAGCCCCAGCATTTT
size: -; J: TRBJ1-1; V: TRBV29-1; D: -; CDR3: CSVEEPRRGTEAFF; DNA: TGCAGCGTTGAAGAACCGAGGCGGGGCACTGAAGCTTTCTTT
size: once; J: TRBJ2-7; V: TRBV6-5; D: TRBD2; CDR3: CASSSPRASGRPEQYF; DNA: TGTGCCAGCAGTTCACCCCGGGCTAGCGGGAGACCCGAGCAGTACTTC
size: -; J: TRBJ2-3; V: TRBV19; D: TRBD2; CDR3: CASSTPGLAGGITDTQYF; DNA: TGTGCCAGTAGTACCCCCGGACTAGCGGGAGGTATCACAGATACGCAGTATTTT
size: few; J: TRBJ1-4; V: TRBV14; D: -; CDR3: CASSAQTATNEKLFF; DNA: TGTGCCAGCAGCGCACAGACAGCAACTAATGAAAAACTGTTTTTT
size: -; J: TRBJ1-4; V: TRBV5-1; D: TRBD1; CDR3: CASSRDRGREKLFF; DNA: TGCGCCAGCAGCCGGGACAGGGGTCGTGAAAAACTGTTTTTT
size: -; J: TRBJ1-1; V: TRBV6-5; D: -; CDR3: CASSYAGMNTEAFF; DNA: TGTGCCAGCAGTTACGCGGGAATGAACACTGAAGCTTTCTTT
size: -; J: TRBJ1-4; V: TRBV11-2; D: -; CDR3: CASSLGQGTTNEKLFF; DNA: TGTGCCAGCAGCTTGGGCCAGGGCACAACTAATGAAAAACTGTTTTTT
size: -; J: TRBJ1-6; V: TRBV5-4; D: -; CDR3: CASSASYRDQNSPLHF; DNA: TGTGCCAGCAGCGCAAGCTACAGAGACCAGAATTCACCCCTCCACTTT
size: -; J: TRBJ2-3; V: TRBV6-5; D: -; CDR3: CASSYSKLVTQYF; DNA: TGTGCCAGCAGTTACTCGAAACTTGTGACGCAGTATTTT
size: -; J: TRBJ2-6; V: TRBV28; D: TRBD2; CDR3: CASSAGGAGANVLTF; DNA: TGTGCCAGCAGTGCTGGGGGGGCTGGGGCCAACGTCCTGACTTTC
size: -; J: TRBJ1-5; V: TRBV7-9; D: TRBD1; CDR3: CASTTDRGSNQPQHF; DNA: TGTGCCAGCACCACGGACAGGGGAAGCAATCAGCCCCAGCATTTT
size: -; J: TRBJ2-2; V: TRBV5-4; D: TRBD2; CDR3: CASSQGLAGNTGELFF; DNA: TGTGCCAGCAGCCAGGGACTAGCGGGAAACACCGGGGAGCTGTTTTTT
size: -; J: TRBJ1-2; V: TRBV19; D: TRBD1; CDR3: CASRTGVDYGYTF; DNA: TGTGCCAGTAGGACAGGGGTTGACTATGGCTACACCTTC
size: -; J: TRBJ2-7; V: TRBV4-1; D: TRBD2; CDR3: CASICGSSYEQYF; DNA: TGCGCCAGCATATGCGGGAGCTCCTACGAGCAGTACTTC